This T cell receptor (beta chain) comes out of a study of blood T cell repertoires in COVID-19. Germline V gene lookup returns CDR1 LGHDT and CDR2 YNNKEL (reference sequence). The CDR3 is 15 residues long. V gave up 0 bases and J gave up 5 bases, with 11 bases separating them. Study processing details: Cell counts per sample came from amplifying reference gene primers. This table comes from immunoSEQ multiplex PCR, and its TCRdb copy is limited to in-frame clones, with some not included. V and J calls and clone size come straight from that table; D and trimming were deduced from the DNA. The sample holds roughly 120,000 clones, around four fifths seen once.

The V call is TRBV3-1 (or the pseudogene TRBV3-2), the J call TRBJ1-5, with a tentative D call TRBD1 (6 bases). The sample was peripheral blood. This clonotype was sampled from a woman in her sixties or seventies with acute or convalescent COVID-19. The DNA of the CDR3 is TGTGCCAGCAGCCAAGATCGGGGGGCACATCAGCCCCAGCATTTT. Residues: CASSQDRGAHQPQHF.